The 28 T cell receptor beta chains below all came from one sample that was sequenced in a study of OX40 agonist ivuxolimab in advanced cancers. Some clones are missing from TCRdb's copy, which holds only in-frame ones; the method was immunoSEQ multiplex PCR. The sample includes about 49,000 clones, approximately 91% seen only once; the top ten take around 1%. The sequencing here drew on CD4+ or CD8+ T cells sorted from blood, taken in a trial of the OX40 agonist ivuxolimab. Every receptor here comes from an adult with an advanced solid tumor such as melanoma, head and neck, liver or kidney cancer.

CDR3: CASSQDLLRGGDNEQFF. Written as DNA, the CDR3 is TGCGCCAGCAGCCAGGACCTCCTCCGAGGGGGTGACAATGAGCAGTTCTTC. V is TRBV4-3 and J is TRBJ2-1; the D gene is possibly TRBD1 (6 bases). V lost 3 bases and J 5 bases, leaving 20 bases between the germline ends. The CDR3 has 17 amino acids. Germline-derived CDR1 and CDR2 are LGHNA and YSLEER.

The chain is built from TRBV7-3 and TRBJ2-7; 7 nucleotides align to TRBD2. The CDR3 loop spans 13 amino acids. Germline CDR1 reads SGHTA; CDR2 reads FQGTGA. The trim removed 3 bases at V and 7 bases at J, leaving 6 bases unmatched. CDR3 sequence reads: CASSFQPGGEQYF. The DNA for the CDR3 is TGTGCCAGCAGCTTCCAACCGGGGGGAGAGCAGTACTTC.

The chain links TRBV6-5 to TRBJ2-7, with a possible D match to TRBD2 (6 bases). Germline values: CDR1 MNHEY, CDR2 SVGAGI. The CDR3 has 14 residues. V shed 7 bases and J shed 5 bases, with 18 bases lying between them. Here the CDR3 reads CASTPVLALHEQYF. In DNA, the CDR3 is TGTGCCAGCACCCCTGTCCTAGCGCTACACGAGCAGTACTTC.

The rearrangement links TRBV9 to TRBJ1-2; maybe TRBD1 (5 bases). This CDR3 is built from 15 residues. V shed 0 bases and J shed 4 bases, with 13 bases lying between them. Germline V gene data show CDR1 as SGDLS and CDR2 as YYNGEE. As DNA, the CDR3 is TGTGCCAGCAGCGTAGCTGAGGGCAGGGTCTATGGCTACACCTTC. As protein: CASSVAEGRVYGYTF.

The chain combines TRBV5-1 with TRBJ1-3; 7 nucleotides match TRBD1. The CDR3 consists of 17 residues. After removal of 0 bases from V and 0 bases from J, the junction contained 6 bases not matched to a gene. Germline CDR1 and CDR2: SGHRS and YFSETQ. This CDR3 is CASSLVGTAGSGNTIYF. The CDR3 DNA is TGCGCCAGCAGCTTGGTGGGGACAGCAGGCTCTGGAAACACCATATATTTT.

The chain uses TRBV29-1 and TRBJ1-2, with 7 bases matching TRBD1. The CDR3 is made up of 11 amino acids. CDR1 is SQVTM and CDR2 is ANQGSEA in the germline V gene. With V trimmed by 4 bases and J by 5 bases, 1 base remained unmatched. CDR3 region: CSVGDSYGYTF. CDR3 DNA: TGCAGCGTTGGGGACAGTTATGGCTACACCTTC. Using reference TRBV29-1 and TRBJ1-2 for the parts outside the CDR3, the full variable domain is SAVISQKPSRDICQRGTSLTIQCQVDSQVTMMFWYRQQPGQSLTLIATANQGSEATYESGFVIDKFPISRPNLTFSTLTVSNMSPEDSSIYLCSVGDSYGYTFGSGTRLTVV.

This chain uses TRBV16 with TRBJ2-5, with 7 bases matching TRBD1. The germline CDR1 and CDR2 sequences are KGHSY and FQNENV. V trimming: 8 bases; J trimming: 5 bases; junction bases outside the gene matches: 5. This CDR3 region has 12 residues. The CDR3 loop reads CASGDRFETQYF. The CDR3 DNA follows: TGTGCCAGCGGGGACAGATTTGAGACCCAGTACTTC.

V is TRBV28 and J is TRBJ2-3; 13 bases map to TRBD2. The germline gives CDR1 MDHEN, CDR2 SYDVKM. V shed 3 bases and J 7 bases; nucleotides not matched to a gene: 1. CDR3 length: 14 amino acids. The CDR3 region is CASSLTSGRNTQYF. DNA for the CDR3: TGTGCCAGCAGTTTGACTAGCGGGAGGAATACGCAGTATTTT.

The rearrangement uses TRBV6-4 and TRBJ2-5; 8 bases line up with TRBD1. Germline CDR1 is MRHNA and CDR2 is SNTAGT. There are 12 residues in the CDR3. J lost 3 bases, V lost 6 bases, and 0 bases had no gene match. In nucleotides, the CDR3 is TGTGCCAGCAGGGACAGGGAAGAGACCCAGTACTTC. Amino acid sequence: CASRDREETQYF.

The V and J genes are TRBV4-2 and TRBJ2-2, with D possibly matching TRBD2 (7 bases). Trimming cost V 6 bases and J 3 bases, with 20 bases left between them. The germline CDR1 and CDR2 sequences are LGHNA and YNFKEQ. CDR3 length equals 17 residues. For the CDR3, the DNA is TGTGCCAGCAGAAGATGGGGGGGCTTTGGAGACACCGGGGAGCTGTTTTTT. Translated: CASRRWGGFGDTGELFF.

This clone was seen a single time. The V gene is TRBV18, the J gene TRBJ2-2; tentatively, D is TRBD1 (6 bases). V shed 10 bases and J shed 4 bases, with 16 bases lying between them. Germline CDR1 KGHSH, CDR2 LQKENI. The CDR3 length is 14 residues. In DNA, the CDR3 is TGTGCCAACCACCGGGACACCCGCACCGGGGAGCTGTTTTTT. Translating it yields CANHRDTRTGELFF. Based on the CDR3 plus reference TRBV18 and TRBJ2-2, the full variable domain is NAGVMQNPRHLVRRRGQEARLRCSPMKGHSHVYWYRQLPEEGLKFMVYLQKENIIDESGMPKERFSAEFPKEGPSILRIQQVVRGDSAAYFCANHRDTRTGELFFGEGSRLTVL.

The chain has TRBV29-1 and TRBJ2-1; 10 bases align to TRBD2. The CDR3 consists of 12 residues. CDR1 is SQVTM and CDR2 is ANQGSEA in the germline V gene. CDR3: CKAGGRENEQFF. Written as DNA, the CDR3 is TGCAAAGCGGGAGGGCGGGAAAATGAGCAGTTCTTC.

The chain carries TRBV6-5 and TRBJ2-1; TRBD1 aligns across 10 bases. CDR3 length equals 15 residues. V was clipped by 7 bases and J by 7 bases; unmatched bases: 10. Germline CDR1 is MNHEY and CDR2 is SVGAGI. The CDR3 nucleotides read TGTGCCAGCAATCCGACAGGGGGCTGGAGGAATGAGCAGTTCTTC. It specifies CASNPTGGWRNEQFF.

The CDR3 is CASSSPGLTDTQYF. For the CDR3, the DNA is TGTGCCAGCAGCTCTCCGGGGCTAACAGATACGCAGTATTTT. V usage is TRBV5-5 and J usage is TRBJ2-3; either TRBD1 or TRBD2 may fit D (5 bases each). Germline CDR1 is SGHKS and CDR2 is YYEKEE (reference sequence). CDR3 length: 14 amino acids. V was pared by 3 bases and J by 3 bases, with 11 bases between.

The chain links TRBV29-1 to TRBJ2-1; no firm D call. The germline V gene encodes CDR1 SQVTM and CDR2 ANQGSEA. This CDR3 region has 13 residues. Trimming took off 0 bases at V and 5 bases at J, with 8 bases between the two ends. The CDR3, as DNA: TGCAGCGTTGAAGATTTCTTCAACAATGAGCAGTTCTTC. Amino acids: CSVEDFFNNEQFF.

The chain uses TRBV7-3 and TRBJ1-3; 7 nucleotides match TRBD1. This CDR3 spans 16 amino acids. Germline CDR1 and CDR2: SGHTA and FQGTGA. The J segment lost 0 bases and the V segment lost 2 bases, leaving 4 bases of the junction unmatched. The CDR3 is CASSLGPGGSGNTIYF. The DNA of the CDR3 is TGTGCCAGCAGCTTAGGACCAGGGGGCTCTGGAAACACCATATATTTT.

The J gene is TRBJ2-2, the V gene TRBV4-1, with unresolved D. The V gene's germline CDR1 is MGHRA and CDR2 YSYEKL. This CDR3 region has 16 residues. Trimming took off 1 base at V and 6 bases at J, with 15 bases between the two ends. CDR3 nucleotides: TGCGCCAGCAGCCAAGTCGGCCGGAAACTACCCGGGGAGCTGTTTTTT. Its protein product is CASSQVGRKLPGELFF.

CDR3 coding DNA: TGTGCCAGCAGTTACTCAGGATGGGCTAATGAAAAACTGTTTTTT. Amino acids: CASSYSGWANEKLFF. The chain is built from TRBV6-5 and TRBJ1-4; D gene unclear. The CDR3 covers 15 residues. The V gene's germline CDR1 is MNHEY and CDR2 SVGAGI. The V gene lost 0 bases and the J gene lost 3 bases, with 8 bases spanning the gap.

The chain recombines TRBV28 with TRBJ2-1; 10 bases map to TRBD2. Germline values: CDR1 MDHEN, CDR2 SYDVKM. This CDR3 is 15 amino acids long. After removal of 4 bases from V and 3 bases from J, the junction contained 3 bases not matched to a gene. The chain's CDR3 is CASSSSGRNYNEQFF. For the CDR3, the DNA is TGTGCCAGCAGTTCTAGCGGGAGAAACTACAATGAGCAGTTCTTC.

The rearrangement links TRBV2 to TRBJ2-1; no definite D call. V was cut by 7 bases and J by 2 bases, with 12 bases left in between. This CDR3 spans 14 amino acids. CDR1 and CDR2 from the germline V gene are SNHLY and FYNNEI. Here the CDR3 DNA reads TGTGCCAGCACCTCGGCTGGGACCTACAATGAGCAGTTCTTC. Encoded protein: CASTSAGTYNEQFF.

Written as DNA, the CDR3 is TGTGCCTCTAGGGGGCGAGAACAGCCCCAGCATTTT. Its translation is CASRGREQPQHF. This chain links TRBV19 with TRBJ1-5; 7 nucleotides agree with TRBD1. The CDR3 extends over 12 amino acids. V lost 11 bases, J lost 7 bases, and 8 bases stayed unmatched. Looked up from germline, CDR1 is LNHDA and CDR2 is SQIVND (reference sequence).

This CDR3 is CASSLDPSTVRNTEAFF. In DNA, the CDR3 is TGCGCCAGCAGCTTGGACCCTTCGACAGTCAGGAACACTGAAGCTTTCTTT. The rearrangement joins TRBV5-1 to TRBJ1-1, with D tentatively TRBD1 (5 bases). CDR3 size: 17 residues. V was cut by 0 bases and J by 1 base, with 16 bases left in between. Germline V lookup: CDR1 SGHRS, CDR2 YFSETQ.

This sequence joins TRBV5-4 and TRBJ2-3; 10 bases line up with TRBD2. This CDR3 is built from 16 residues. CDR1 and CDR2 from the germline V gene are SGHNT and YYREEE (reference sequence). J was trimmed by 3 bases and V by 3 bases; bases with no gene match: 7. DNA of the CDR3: TGTGCCAGCAGCTCCGGACTAGCGGAGGGAACAGATACGCAGTATTTT. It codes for CASSSGLAEGTDTQYF.

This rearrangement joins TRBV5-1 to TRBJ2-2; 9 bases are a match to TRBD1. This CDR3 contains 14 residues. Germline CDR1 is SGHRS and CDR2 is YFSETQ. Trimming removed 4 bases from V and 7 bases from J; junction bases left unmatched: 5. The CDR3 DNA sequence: TGCGCCAGCAGCACCGGGACAGGGCACGGGGAGCTGTTTTTT. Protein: CASSTGTGHGELFF.

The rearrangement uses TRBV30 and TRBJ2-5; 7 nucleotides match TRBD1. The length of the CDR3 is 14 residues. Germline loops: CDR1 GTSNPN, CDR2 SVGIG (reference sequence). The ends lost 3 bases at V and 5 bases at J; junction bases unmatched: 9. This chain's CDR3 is CAWRHTGAGETQYF. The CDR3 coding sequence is TGTGCCTGGAGACACACAGGGGCTGGGGAGACCCAGTACTTC.

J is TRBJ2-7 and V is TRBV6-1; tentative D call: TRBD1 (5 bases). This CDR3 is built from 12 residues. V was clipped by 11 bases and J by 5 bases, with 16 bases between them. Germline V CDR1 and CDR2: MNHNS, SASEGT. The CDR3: CAGAQTGNEQYF. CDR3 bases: TGTGCCGGGGCCCAAACTGGCAACGAGCAGTACTTC.

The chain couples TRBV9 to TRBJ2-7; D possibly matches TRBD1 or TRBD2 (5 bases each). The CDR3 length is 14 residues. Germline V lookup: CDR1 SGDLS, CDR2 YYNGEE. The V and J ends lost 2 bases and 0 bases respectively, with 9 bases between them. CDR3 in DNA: TGTGCCAGCAGCGTTGGGGACCACTCCTACGAGCAGTACTTC. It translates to CASSVGDHSYEQYF.

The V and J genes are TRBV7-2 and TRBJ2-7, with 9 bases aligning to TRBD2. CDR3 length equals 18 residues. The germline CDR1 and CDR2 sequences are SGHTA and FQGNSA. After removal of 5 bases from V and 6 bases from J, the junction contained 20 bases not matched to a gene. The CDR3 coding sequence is TGTGCCAGCAGCGGGCCCAGGGTAAGGACTAGCGACAGGCGCGAGCAGTACTTC. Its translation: CASSGPRVRTSDRREQYF.